This note documents a single T cell receptor (beta chain) sequence. Its antigen is not identified. This specimen belongs to a study of T cells expressing NK-cell markers. Background on the study: The TCR beta repertoires were obtained from sorted CD3+CD56+NKG2C+, CD3+CD56+NKG2C- and CD3+CD56-NKG2C+ T cells. The authors sequenced eight donors, of whom seven were HCMV-seropositive and one was seronegative.

Findings and limits, study-wide: The study found these clonotypes also leading the CD3+CD56-NKG2C+ fraction in four donors.

TCRdb reprocessed the 5' RACE reads, keeping one entry per CDR3 protein, no DNA. This repertoire includes around 110,000 distinct CDR3 sequences. CDR3 length equals 15 residues. The sequence came from a woman aged 18 to 69 in good health. This chain connects TRBV12-3 or TRBV12-4 to TRBJ1-2; TCRdb proposes TRBD1, but this gene call is untestable without DNA. What was sequenced was blood T cells: a sorted CD56 or NKG2C T cell subset, CD4+ or CD8+ T cells, or bulk PBMC T cells (not recorded which). CDR3 loop: CASSLGQGRLYGYTF.